This T cell receptor beta chain was captured in a study of spatial heterogeneity in lung cancer. Looking at the study overall: Consistently, beta-chain sequences turned up in larger numbers than alpha-chain sequences did.

Single TCR cDNA molecules each had their own unique molecular identifier. MiXCR was run by TCRdb on the 5' RACE reads, yielding one entry per CDR3 protein. This table holds more than 75,000 distinct CDR3 sequences, about 12% found once. The time point was: sample taken at primary tumor resection. No cell sorting; template was whole RNA from tumor, lung tissue or PBMC. CDR1 is SGHAT, CDR2 FQDESV, per germline (reference sequence). V was cut by 2 bases and J by 6 bases, with 13 bases left in between. This CDR3 spans 15 amino acids. The material sequenced was PBMCs, taken at surgery. The V call is TRBV11-1, the J call TRBJ2-2; a possible D gene is TRBD1 (6 bases). This receptor was obtained from a male donor with early-stage non-small cell lung cancer. In nucleotides, the CDR3 is TGTGCCAGCAGCTTAAGGGGGAGTGGCGCCGGGGAGCTGTTTTTT. It translates to CASSLRGSGAGELFF.